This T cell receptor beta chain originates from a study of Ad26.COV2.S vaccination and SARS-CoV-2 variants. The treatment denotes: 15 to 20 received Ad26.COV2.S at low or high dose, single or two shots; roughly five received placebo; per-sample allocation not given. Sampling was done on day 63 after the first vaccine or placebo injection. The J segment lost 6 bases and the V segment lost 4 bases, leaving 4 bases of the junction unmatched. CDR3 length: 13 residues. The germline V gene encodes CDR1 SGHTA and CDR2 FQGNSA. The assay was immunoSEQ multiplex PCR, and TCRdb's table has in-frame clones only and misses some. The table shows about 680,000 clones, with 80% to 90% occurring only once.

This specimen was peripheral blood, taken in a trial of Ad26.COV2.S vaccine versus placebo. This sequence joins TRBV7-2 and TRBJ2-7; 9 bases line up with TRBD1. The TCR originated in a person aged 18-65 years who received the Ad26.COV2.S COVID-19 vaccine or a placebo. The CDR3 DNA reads TGTGCCAGCAGCTGGGGACAGGGTTTCGAGCAGTACTTC. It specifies CASSWGQGFEQYF.